The clone carrying this T cell receptor beta chain was seen repeatedly, ten times or more. Antigen specificity is unknown. Since a much larger clone is just one base distant, this may be a read error. Other DNA sequences from this sample encode an identical CDR3 as well. This record comes from a study of metastatic and nonmetastatic thyroid tumors. Overall study: Comparison of repertoires was carried out across blood and tumor or nodule tissue from malignant and benign thyroid patients.

Germline CDR1 SGHTA, CDR2 FQGNSA. The CDR3 consists of 12 residues. Study-level findings and limits: Compared with benign nodules, malignant thyroid tumors were reported to have significantly higher TCR beta diversity in both blood and tumor.

Among the patients, none had received any treatment before thyroid surgery. The authors' processing: A classifier for distant metastasis in papillary thyroid cancer was constructed using CDR3 differences observed across clinicopathological groups. From the PCR reads, TCRdb re-called clones with MiXCR. TCRdb, not the authors, supplied the V and J calls. Among 20,000 to 25,000 clones listed, 20% to 25% were seen once. V is TRBV7-2 and J is TRBJ2-5, with no clear D. Material: tumor tissue. The receptor comes from a female donor with papillary thyroid cancer or a benign thyroid nodule (not recorded which). Some clones in this sample may be carry-over from other donors' samples. The CDR3 coding sequence is TGCGCCAGCAGCTTAGGCCGGGAGACCCAGTACTTC. Protein product: CASSLGRETQYF.